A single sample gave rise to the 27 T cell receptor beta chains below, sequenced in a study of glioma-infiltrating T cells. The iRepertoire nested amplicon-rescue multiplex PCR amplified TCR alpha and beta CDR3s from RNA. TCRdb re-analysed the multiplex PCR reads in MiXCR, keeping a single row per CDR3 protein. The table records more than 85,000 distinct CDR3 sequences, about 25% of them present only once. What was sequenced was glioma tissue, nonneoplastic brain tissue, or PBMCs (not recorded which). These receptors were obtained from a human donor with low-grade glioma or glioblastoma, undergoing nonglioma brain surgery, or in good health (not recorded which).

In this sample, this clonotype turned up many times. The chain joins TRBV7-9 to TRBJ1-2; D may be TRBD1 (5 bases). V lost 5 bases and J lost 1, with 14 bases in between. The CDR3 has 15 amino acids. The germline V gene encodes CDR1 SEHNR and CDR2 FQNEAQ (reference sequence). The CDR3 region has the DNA TGTGCCAGCAGCCCCGGGACGGACATTAACTATGGCTACACCTTC. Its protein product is CASSPGTDINYGYTF.

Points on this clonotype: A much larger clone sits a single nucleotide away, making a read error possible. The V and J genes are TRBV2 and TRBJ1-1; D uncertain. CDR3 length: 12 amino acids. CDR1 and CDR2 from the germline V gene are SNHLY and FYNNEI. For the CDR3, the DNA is TGTGTCAGCAGTGAAGGTGGCGTTGAAGCTTTCTTT. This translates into CVSSEGGVEAFF.

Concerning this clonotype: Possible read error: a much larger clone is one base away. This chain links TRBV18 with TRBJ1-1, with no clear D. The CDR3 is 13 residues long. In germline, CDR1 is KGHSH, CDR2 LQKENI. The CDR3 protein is CASSKSSLTGAFF. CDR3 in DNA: TGTGCCAGCTCAAAGAGTAGCCTCACTGGAGCTTTCTTT.

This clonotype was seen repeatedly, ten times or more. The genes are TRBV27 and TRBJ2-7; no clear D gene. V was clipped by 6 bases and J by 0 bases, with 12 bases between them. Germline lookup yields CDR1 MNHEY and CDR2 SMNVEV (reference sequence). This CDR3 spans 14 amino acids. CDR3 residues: CASSPPGPSYEQYF. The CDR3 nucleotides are TGTGCCAGCAGCCCCCCCGGGCCCTCCTACGAGCAGTACTTC.

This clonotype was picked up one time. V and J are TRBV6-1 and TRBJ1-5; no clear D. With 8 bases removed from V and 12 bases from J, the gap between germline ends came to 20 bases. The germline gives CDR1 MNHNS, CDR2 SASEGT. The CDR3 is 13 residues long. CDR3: CASGSWELGHQHF. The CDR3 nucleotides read TGTGCCAGCGGTTCGTGGGAACTAGGGCACCAGCATTTT.

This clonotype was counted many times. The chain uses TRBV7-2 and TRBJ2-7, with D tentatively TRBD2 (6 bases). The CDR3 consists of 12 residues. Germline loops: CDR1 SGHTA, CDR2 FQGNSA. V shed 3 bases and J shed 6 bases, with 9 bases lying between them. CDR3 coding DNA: TGTGCCAGCAGCTTCGGGACTGTCGAGCAGTACTTC. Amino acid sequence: CASSFGTVEQYF. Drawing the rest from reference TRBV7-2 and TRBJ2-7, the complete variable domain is GAGVSQSPSNKVTEKGKDVELRCDPISGHTALYWYRQSLGQGLEFLIYFQGNSAPDKSGLPSDRFSAERTGGSVSTLTIQRTQQEDSAVYLCASSFGTVEQYFGPGTRLTVT.

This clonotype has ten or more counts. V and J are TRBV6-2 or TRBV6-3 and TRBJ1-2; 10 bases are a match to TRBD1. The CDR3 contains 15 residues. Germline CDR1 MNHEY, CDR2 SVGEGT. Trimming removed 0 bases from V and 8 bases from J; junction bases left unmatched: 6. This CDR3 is CASSYSYGTGEGYTF. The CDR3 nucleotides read TGTGCCAGCAGTTACTCTTATGGGACAGGGGAAGGCTACACCTTC.

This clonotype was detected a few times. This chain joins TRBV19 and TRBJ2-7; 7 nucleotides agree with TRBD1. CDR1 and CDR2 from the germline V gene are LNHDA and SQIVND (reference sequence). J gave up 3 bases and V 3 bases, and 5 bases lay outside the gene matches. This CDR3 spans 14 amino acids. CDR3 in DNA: TGTGCCAGTAGTATTGGGACAGTGGGCTACGAGCAGTACTTC. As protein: CASSIGTVGYEQYF.

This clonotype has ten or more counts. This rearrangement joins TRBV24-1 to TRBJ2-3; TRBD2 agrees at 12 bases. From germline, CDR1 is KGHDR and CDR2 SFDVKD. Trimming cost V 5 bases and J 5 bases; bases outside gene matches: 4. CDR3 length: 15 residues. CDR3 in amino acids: CATSGTSGAIDTQYF. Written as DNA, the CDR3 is TGTGCCACCAGTGGGACTAGCGGGGCGATAGATACGCAGTATTTT.

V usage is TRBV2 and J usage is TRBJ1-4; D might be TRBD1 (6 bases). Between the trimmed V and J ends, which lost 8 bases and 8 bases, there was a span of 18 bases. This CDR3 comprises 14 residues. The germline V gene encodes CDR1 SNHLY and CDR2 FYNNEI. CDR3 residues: CASSERQVKEKLFF. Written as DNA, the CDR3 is TGTGCCAGCTCAGAGAGACAGGTCAAAGAAAAACTGTTTTTT. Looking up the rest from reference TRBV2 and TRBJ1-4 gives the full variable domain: EPEVTQTPSHQVTQMGQEVILRCVPISNHLYFYWYRQILGQKVEFLVSFYNNEISEKSEIFDDQFSVERPDGSNFTLKIRSTKLEDSAMYFCASSERQVKEKLFFGSGTQLSVL.

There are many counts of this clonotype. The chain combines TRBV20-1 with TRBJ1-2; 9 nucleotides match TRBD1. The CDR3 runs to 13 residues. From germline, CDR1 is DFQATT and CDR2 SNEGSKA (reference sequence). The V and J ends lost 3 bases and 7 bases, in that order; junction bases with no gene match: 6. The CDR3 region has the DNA TGCAGTGCTAGTAAACAGGGGGCTGTTGGCTACACCTTC. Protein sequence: CSASKQGAVGYTF.

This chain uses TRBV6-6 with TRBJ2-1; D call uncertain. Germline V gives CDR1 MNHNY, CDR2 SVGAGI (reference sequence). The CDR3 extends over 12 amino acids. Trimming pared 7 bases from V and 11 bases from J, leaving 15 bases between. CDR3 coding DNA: TGTGCCAGCAACGACACGCAGCTAAAGCAGTTCTTC. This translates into CASNDTQLKQFF.

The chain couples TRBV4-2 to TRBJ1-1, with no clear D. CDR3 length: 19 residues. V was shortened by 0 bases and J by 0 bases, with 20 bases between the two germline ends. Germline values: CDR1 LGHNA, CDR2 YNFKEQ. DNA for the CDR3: TGTGCCAGCAGCCAAGAGGCGTTGACCCACCCCAATCTGAACACTGAAGCTTTCTTT. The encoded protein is CASSQEALTHPNLNTEAFF.

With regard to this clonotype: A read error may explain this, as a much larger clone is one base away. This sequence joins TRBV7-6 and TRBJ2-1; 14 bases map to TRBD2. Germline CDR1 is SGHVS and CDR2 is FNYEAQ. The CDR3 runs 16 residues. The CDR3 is CAGSQPGTSGSSEQFF. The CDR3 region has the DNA TGTGCCGGCAGCCAACCCGGGACTAGCGGGAGTAGTGAGCAGTTCTTC.

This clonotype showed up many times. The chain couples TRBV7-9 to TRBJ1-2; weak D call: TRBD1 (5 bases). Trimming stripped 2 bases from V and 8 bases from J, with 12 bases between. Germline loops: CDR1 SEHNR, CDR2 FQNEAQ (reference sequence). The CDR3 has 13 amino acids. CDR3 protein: CASSLSRDGGYTF. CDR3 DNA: TGTGCCAGCAGCTTAAGCCGGGACGGAGGCTACACCTTC. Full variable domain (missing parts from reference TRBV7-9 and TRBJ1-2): DTGVSQNPRHKITKRGQNVTFRCDPISEHNRLYWYRQTLGQGPEFLTYFQNEAQLEKSRLLSDRFSAERPKGSFSTLEIQRTEQGDSAMYLCASSLSRDGGYTFGSGTRLTVV.

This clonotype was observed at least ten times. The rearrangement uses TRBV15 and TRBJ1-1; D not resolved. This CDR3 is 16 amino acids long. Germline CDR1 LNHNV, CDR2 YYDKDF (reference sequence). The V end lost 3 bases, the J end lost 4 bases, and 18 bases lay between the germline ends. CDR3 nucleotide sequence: TGTGCCACCAGCAGCCCCAGCAATCCAATCCCCACTGAAGCTTTCTTT. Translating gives CATSSPSNPIPTEAFF. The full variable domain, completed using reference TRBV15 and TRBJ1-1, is DAMVIQNPRYQVTQFGKPVTLSCSQTLNHNVMYWYQQKSSQAPKLLFHYYDKDFNNEADTPDNFQSRRPNTSFCFLDIRSPGLGDTAMYLCATSSPSNPIPTEAFFGQGTRLTVV.

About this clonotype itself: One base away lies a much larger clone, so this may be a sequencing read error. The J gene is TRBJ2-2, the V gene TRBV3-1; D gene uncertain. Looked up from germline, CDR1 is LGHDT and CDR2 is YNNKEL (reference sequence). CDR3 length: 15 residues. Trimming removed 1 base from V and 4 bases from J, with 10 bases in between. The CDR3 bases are TGTGCCAGCAGCCAAGGAACATGGCTCACCGGGGAGCTGTTTTTT. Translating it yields CASSQGTWLTGELFF.

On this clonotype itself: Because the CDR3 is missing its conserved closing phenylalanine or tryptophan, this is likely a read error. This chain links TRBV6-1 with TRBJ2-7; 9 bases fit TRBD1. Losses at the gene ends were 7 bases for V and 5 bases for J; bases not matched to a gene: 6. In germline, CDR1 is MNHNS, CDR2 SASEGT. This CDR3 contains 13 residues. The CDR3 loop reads CASKGTGRHEQYY. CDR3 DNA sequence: TGTGCCAGCAAGGGGACAGGGCGCCACGAGCAGTACTAC.

Here the CDR3 reads CASSPGGQLPPEAFF. The DNA of the CDR3 is TGTGCCAGCAGCCCCGGGGGACAGCTACCACCTGAAGCTTTCTTT. This chain joins TRBV11-2 and TRBJ1-1; 7 positions agree with TRBD1. J gave up 6 bases and V 5 bases, and 12 bases lay outside the gene matches. The CDR3 has 15 amino acids. Germline V gene data show CDR1 as SGHAT and CDR2 as FQNNGV.

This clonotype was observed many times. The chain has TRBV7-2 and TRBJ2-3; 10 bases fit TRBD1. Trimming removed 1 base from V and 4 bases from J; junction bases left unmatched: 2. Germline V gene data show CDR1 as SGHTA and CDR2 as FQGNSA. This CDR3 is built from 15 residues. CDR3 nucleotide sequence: TGTGCCAGCAGCTTAGTCGGGACAGGGGCAGATACGCAGTATTTT. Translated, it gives CASSLVGTGADTQYF.

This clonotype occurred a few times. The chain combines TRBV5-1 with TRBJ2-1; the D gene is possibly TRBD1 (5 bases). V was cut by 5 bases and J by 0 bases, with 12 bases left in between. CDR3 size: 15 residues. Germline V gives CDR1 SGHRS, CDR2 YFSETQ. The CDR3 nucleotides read TGCGCCAGCAGTCCAGGGCCGCCCTCCTACAATGAGCAGTTCTTC. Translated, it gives CASSPGPPSYNEQFF.

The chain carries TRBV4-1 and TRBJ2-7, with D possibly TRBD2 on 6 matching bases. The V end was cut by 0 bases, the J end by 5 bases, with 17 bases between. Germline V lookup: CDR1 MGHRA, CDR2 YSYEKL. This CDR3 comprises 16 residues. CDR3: CASSQDPPRSGHEQYF. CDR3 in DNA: TGCGCCAGCAGCCAAGATCCCCCCAGAAGCGGGCACGAGCAGTACTTC.

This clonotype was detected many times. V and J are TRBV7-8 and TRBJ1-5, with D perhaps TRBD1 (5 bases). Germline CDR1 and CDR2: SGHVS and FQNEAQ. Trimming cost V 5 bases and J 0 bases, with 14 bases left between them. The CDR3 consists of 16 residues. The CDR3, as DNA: TGTGCCAGCAGCCCTAGGGGCGCGGATAGCAATCAGCCCCAGCATTTT. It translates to CASSPRGADSNQPQHF.

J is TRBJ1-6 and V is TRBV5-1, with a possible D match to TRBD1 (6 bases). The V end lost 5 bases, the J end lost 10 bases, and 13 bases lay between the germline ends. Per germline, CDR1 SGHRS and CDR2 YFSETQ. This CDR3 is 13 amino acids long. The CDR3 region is CASSWGQESPLHF. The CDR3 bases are TGCGCCAGCAGTTGGGGGCAGGAATCACCCCTCCACTTT. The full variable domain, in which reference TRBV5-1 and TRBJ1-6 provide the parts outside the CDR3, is KAGVTQTPRYLIKTRGQQVTLSCSPISGHRSVSWYQQTPGQGLQFLFEYFSETQRNKGNFPGRFSGRQFSNSRSEMNVSTLELGDSALYLCASSWGQESPLHFGNGTRLTVT.

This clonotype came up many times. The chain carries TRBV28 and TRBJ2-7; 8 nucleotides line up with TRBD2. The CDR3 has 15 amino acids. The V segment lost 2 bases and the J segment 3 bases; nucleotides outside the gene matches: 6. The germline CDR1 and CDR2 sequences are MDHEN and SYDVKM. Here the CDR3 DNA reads TGTGCCAGCAGTTTAGGTCGGGAGGGCCTCTACGAGCAGTACTTC. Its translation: CASSLGREGLYEQYF.

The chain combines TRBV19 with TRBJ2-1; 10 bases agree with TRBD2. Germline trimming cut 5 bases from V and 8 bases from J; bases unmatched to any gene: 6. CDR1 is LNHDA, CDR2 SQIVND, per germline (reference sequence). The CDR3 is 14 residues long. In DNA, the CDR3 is TGTGCCAGTAGTCCCCCGACTAGCGGGTATGAGCAGTTCTTC. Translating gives CASSPPTSGYEQFF.

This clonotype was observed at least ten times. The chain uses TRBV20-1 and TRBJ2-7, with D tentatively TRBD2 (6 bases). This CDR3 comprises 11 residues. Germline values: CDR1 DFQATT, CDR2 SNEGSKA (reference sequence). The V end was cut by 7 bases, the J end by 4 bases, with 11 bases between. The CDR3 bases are TGCAGTGGGGACGGGGGATACGAGCAGTACTTC. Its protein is CSGDGGYEQYF.